This is a list of T cell receptor beta chains from one sample in a study of CD8 T cells in ankylosing spondylitis. TCRdb re-called the 5' RACE reads with MiXCR, one entry per CDR3 protein. The top ten clones hold 9.5% to 11% of a sample with roughly 180,000 distinct CDR3 sequences, around 13% of them seen once. Sequenced: blood, either unsorted or a sorted T cell fraction (not recorded which). These receptors were taken from a female donor with ankylosing spondylitis or in good health (not recorded which). Each CDR3 is given with its conserved first and last residue. The D gene is left open where the match is weak. Clone size is given for some rows only: seen once, a few or many times, or a class if the clone is expanded.

J,size,D,V,CDR3,DNA
TRBJ2-3,many,-,TRBV27,CASSPQAIADTQYF,TGTGCCAGCAGTCCACAAGCTATTGCAGATACGCAGTATTTT
TRBJ2-7,-,-,TRBV7-2,CASSLMASTSSEQYF,TGTGCCAGCAGCTTAATGGCTAGTACCTCCTCCGAGCAGTACTTC
TRBJ1-6,many,-,TRBV5-1,CASSFESNVGDSPLHF,TGCGCCAGCAGCTTCGAATCTAATGTAGGCGATTCACCCCTCCACTTT
TRBJ1-3,many,-,TRBV15,CATSRDKGSGNTIYF,TGTGCCACCAGCAGAGATAAAGGTTCTGGAAACACCATATATTTT
TRBJ2-2,few,-,TRBV20-1,CSARERGGYTGELFF,TGCAGTGCTAGAGAGAGGGGGGGCTACACCGGGGAGCTGTTTTTT
TRBJ2-1,many,TRBD2,TRBV5-1,CASSLLAGFDNEQFF,TGCGCCAGCAGCTTACTAGCGGGATTCGACAATGAGCAGTTCTTC
TRBJ1-6,few,-,TRBV28,CASSQPRGSVSPLHF,TGTGCCAGCAGCCAGCCCAGGGGCAGTGTTTCACCCCTCCACTTT
TRBJ2-7,-,TRBD2,TRBV10-3,CAISESTLGEGEQYF,TGTGCCATCAGTGAGTCGACTCTGGGGGAGGGCGAGCAGTACTTC
TRBJ1-5,many,-,TRBV24-1,CATSDFGGQPQHF,TGTGCCACCAGTGATTTTGGGGGTCAGCCCCAGCATTTT
TRBJ2-5,many,TRBD2,TRBV4-2,CASSQELAGGIETQYF,TGTGCCAGCAGCCAGGAACTAGCGGGAGGTATTGAGACCCAGTACTTC
TRBJ2-2,many,-,TRBV5-1,CASSLGLGTGELFF,TGCGCCAGCAGCTTGGGATTGGGTACCGGGGAGCTGTTTTTT
TRBJ1-2,many,TRBD1,TRBV13,CASSDRDRANYGYTF,TGTGCCAGCAGCGACCGGGACAGGGCTAACTATGGCTACACCTTC
TRBJ2-2,many,TRBD2,TRBV7-6,CASSLKPSGSHGELFF,TGTGCCAGCAGCTTAAAGCCTAGCGGGAGCCACGGGGAGCTGTTTTTT
TRBJ1-4,few,-,TRBV7-2,CASSPWTGGKLFF,TGTGCCAGCAGCCCCTGGACGGGTGGAAAACTGTTTTTT